This record concerns one T cell receptor (beta chain) sequence. This CDR3 has 11 residues. Germline V gives CDR1 SQVTM, CDR2 ANQGSEA. Trimming cost V 8 bases and J 4 bases, with 11 bases left between them. The entry originates in a study of blood T cell repertoires in COVID-19. Produced via immunoSEQ multiplex PCR; TCRdb's table is partial and in-frame only. The sample contains approximately 170,000 clones, around nine tenths of which appear only once. The receptor comes from a man aged 30 to 45 with acute or convalescent COVID-19. The rearrangement uses TRBV29-1 and TRBJ1-2, with a weak D call TRBD1 (5 bases). The sequencing input was peripheral blood. The CDR3 reads CSITTAYGYTF. The CDR3 DNA follows: TGCAGCATCACGACAGCCTATGGCTACACCTTC.